Listed here are 20 T cell receptor beta chains from one sample, sequenced in a study of technical replicates of blood from several donors. Method: immunoSEQ multiplex PCR; TCRdb's copy keeps in-frame clones and lacks some. The sample carries 70,000 to 80,000 clones, around 91% recorded once. Sequencing was carried out using T cells isolated from PBMCs. These TCRs come from a human donor in good health. Some clones in this sample may be carry-over from other donors' samples.

About this clone itself: Other nucleotide sequences from this sample produce the same CDR3. The CDR3 DNA reads as TGTGCCAGCAGCTTAGGCCTAAATCAGCCCCAGCATTTT. Translation: CASSLGLNQPQHF. The V call is TRBV7-9, the J call TRBJ1-5; D is unresolved. The CDR3 consists of 13 residues. CDR1 and CDR2 from the germline V gene are SEHNR and FQNEAQ (reference sequence). V was pared by 1 base and J by 4 bases, with 5 bases between.

V is TRBV7-2 and J is TRBJ1-2; TRBD1 matches at 9 bases. CDR1 and CDR2 from the germline V gene are SGHTA and FQGNSA. The V gene end was trimmed by 4 bases and the J gene end by 8 bases; junction bases not matched to a gene: 20. This CDR3 region has 18 residues. CDR3 region: CASSSPQLTTGGLRGYTF. The CDR3 coding sequence is TGTGCCAGCAGCTCGCCACAGTTGACCACAGGGGGCTTGAGAGGCTACACCTTC.

J is TRBJ2-3 and V is TRBV30, with D unresolved. This CDR3 is 13 amino acids long. The V and J ends lost 3 bases and 0 bases respectively, with 7 bases between them. The germline CDR1 and CDR2 sequences are GTSNPN and SVGIG (reference sequence). The CDR3 sequence is CAWSAESTDTQYF. CDR3 DNA: TGTGCCTGGAGCGCGGAGAGCACAGATACGCAGTATTTT.

This chain uses TRBV4-1 with TRBJ2-2, with 8 nucleotides matching TRBD2. In germline, CDR1 is MGHRA, CDR2 YSYEKL. The trim removed 2 bases at V and 2 bases at J, leaving 7 bases unmatched. The CDR3 sequence is 17 residues long. The CDR3 DNA reads as TGCGCCAGCAGCCAACCGAGCGGGGGCTTCAACACCGGGGAGCTGTTTTTT. Translation: CASSQPSGGFNTGELFF.

V usage is TRBV7-8 and J usage is TRBJ2-7; D may be TRBD2 (5 bases). The CDR3 has 14 amino acids. The V gene's germline CDR1 is SGHVS and CDR2 FQNEAQ. The V end was cut by 4 bases, the J end by 3 bases, with 13 bases between. The CDR3 coding sequence is TGTGCCAGCAGCTCCTTTCTCGGGGTCTACGAGCAGTACTTC. This sequence encodes CASSSFLGVYEQYF.

The chain recombines TRBV25-1 with TRBJ1-4, with a tentative D call TRBD1 (5 bases). V lost 7 bases to trimming and J lost 4 bases, with 10 bases between them. In germline, CDR1 is MGHDK, CDR2 SYGVNS. This CDR3 has 13 residues. The CDR3: CASTGMFNEKLFF. The CDR3, as DNA: TGTGCCAGCACAGGGATGTTTAATGAAAAACTGTTTTTT.

The CDR3 region is CASSATGYNEQFF. The CDR3 DNA is TGCGCCAGCAGTGCTACAGGGTACAATGAGCAGTTCTTC. This chain uses TRBV10-1 with TRBJ2-1; a possible D gene is TRBD1 (6 bases). CDR1 is WNHNN, CDR2 SYGVQD, per germline (reference sequence). The CDR3 sequence is 13 residues long. The germline V and J ends were trimmed by 4 bases and 4 bases, with 8 bases remaining between them.

The chain couples TRBV6-6 to TRBJ2-7; 12 positions agree with TRBD2. V gave up 0 bases and J gave up 7 bases; unmatched junction bases: 4. Germline lookup yields CDR1 MNHNY and CDR2 SVGAGI (reference sequence). The CDR3 contains 15 residues. CDR3 DNA: TGTGCCAGCAGTTACTCGGGAACTAGCGGGGGGGAGCAGTACTTC. Protein sequence: CASSYSGTSGGEQYF.

The chain joins TRBV6-5 to TRBJ1-1, with TRBD1 matching over 8 bases. The CDR3 spans 15 residues. Losses at the gene ends were 6 bases for V and 1 base for J; bases not matched to a gene: 7. The germline CDR1 and CDR2 sequences are MNHEY and SVGAGI. The CDR3 nucleotides read TGTGCCAGCAGGACTCCCGGGACAGGGAACACTGAAGCTTTCTTT. Translated: CASRTPGTGNTEAFF.

This clone was found once. V gene TRBV27 combines with J gene TRBJ2-7; 9 bases line up with TRBD1. J gave up 5 bases and V 2 bases, and 7 bases lay outside the gene matches. Per germline, CDR1 MNHEY and CDR2 SMNVEV (reference sequence). This CDR3 is built from 15 residues. The chain's CDR3 is CASSLPGTGKDEQYF. In nucleotides, the CDR3 is TGTGCCAGCAGTTTACCCGGGACAGGGAAAGACGAGCAGTACTTC.

The CDR3 loop is CSVAGLAGGDTQYF. CDR3 bases: TGCAGCGTTGCAGGGCTAGCGGGAGGGGATACGCAGTATTTT. This chain uses TRBV29-1 with TRBJ2-3, with 12 bases lining up with TRBD2. Germline trimming cut 4 bases from V and 6 bases from J; bases unmatched to any gene: 5. This CDR3 is built from 14 residues. The germline CDR1 and CDR2 sequences are SQVTM and ANQGSEA.

This clone was recorded once. The V and J genes are TRBV5-1 and TRBJ2-5; possibly TRBD2 for D (7 bases). The germline V and J ends were trimmed by 1 base and 5 bases, with 18 bases remaining between them. The CDR3 extends over 16 amino acids. Germline assignment: CDR1 SGHRS and CDR2 YFSETQ. CDR3 sequence (DNA): TGCGCCAGCAGCTTGTTACGGACCGGGGGGCAGGAGACCCAGTACTTC. Amino acid sequence: CASSLLRTGGQETQYF.

The CDR3 region is CAWSADRDTEAFF. In DNA form, the CDR3 reads TGTGCCTGGAGTGCGGACAGGGACACTGAAGCTTTCTTT. V is TRBV30 and J is TRBJ1-1, with TRBD1 matching over 8 bases. The CDR3 extends over 13 amino acids. V shed 1 base, J shed 3 bases, and the junction held 1 base outside the gene matches. The V gene's germline CDR1 is GTSNPN and CDR2 SVGIG (reference sequence).

In nucleotides, the CDR3 is TGTGCCAGCTCACCACCGACAGTCTATGGCTACACCTTC. Residues: CASSPPTVYGYTF. The chain joins TRBV18 to TRBJ1-2; maybe TRBD1 (5 bases). V shed 0 bases and J shed 4 bases, with 6 bases lying between them. Germline CDR1 is KGHSH and CDR2 is LQKENI. The CDR3 length is 13 residues.

CDR3 in amino acids: CASSYSGTATGELFF. The CDR3 DNA reads TGTGCCAGCAGTTACTCAGGGACAGCCACCGGGGAGCTGTTTTTT. This rearrangement joins TRBV6-5 to TRBJ2-2, with 7 bases that match TRBD1. The CDR3 has 15 residues. Germline trimming cut 0 bases from V and 4 bases from J; bases unmatched to any gene: 2. Germline V gene lookup returns CDR1 MNHEY and CDR2 SVGAGI.

The V and J genes are TRBV5-7 and TRBJ2-5; 7 bases agree with TRBD2. TRBV5-7 qualifies as an ORF whose function is uncertain. This CDR3 is 17 amino acids long. After removal of 0 bases from V and 7 bases from J, the junction contained 15 bases not matched to a gene. CDR3 in DNA: TGTGCCAGCAGCTTGGCCGTGACGGGAGGCCCGGATGTGACCCAGTACTTC. Translated: CASSLAVTGGPDVTQYF.

The chain employs TRBV27 and TRBJ1-1; D is unresolved. Germline V gene data show CDR1 as MNHEY and CDR2 as SMNVEV (reference sequence). The CDR3 totals 14 residues. The V end was cut by 1 base, the J end by 8 bases, with 14 bases between. The CDR3 loop is CASSLFRYTEEAFF. As DNA, the CDR3 is TGTGCCAGCAGTTTATTCCGATACACGGAGGAAGCTTTCTTT.

V and J are TRBV6-5 and TRBJ1-4; D gene unclear. The CDR3 spans 14 residues. V lost 2 bases, J lost 8 bases, and 12 bases lay in between. The V gene's germline CDR1 is MNHEY and CDR2 SVGAGI. CDR3 sequence (DNA): TGTGCCAGCAGTTACGGCGCGGGCAGCGAAAAACTGTTTTTT. Encoded protein: CASSYGAGSEKLFF.

This chain connects TRBV30 to TRBJ1-2; D possibly corresponds to TRBD1 (5 bases). V lost 0 bases and J 8 bases, leaving 13 bases between the germline ends. Germline V CDR1 and CDR2: GTSNPN, SVGIG (reference sequence). The CDR3 covers 13 residues. The CDR3 sequence is CAWSVGDAWGYTF. In nucleotides, the CDR3 is TGTGCCTGGAGTGTAGGGGATGCCTGGGGCTACACCTTC.

This rearrangement joins TRBV9 to TRBJ2-3; TRBD2 aligns across 8 bases. Germline lookup yields CDR1 SGDLS and CDR2 YYNGEE. Losses at the gene ends were 8 bases for V and 1 base for J; bases not matched to a gene: 12. This CDR3 spans 16 amino acids. CDR3 nucleotides: TGTGCCAGTATCCCTTCGGGGGGGCCTGGCACAGATACGCAGTATTTT. It encodes CASIPSGGPGTDTQYF.